Included here is one T cell receptor (beta chain) sequence, with context. Its antigen is not known. The germline V gene has CDR1 SGHTA and CDR2 FQGTGA. This CDR3 has 18 residues. With 0 bases clipped from V and 1 base from J, the junction kept 7 bases outside the gene matches. This entry is derived from a study of persistence of HIV-infected CD4 T cells. Background on the study: Suppressive ART had lasted a median of approximately eight years. Findings of the study overall: Antigen-responding cells were enriched for degenerate expanded CDR3beta sequences.

The stimulus was lysate of CMV-infected fibroblasts, approximately 9.7 ug/mL. Sorting of responding CD4+ T cells relied on upregulated CD40 ligand together with CD69. Donors had undetectable plasma HIV-1 RNA, under 50 copies/mL, for 4+ years. The libraries were made with immunoSEQ version 4 in survey mode. Libraries were prepared by immunoSEQ multiplex PCR; TCRdb keeps only in-frame clonotypes and omits some of them. The table shows some 7,000 clones, with approximately 80% occurring only once. The source is an adult woman with HIV who was CMV-seropositive. The chain joins TRBV7-3 to TRBJ2-3; TRBD2 agrees at 10 bases. The material was CD4+ T cells sorted from PBMCs after roughly 17-hour stimulation, obtained from a patient who received antiretroviral therapy. CDR3 amino acids: CASSLTARGLAGTDTQYF. CDR3 DNA: TGTGCCAGCAGCTTAACAGCTCGCGGACTAGCGGGCACAGATACGCAGTATTTT.